This is a list of T cell receptor beta chains from one sample in a study of monozygotic twins with inflammatory bowel disease. TCRdb reanalyzed the 5' RACE reads, giving one entry per CDR3 protein sequence and no DNA. This sample carries over 150,000 distinct CDR3 sequences, with 2.4% going to the ten biggest clones. The sample taken for sequencing was blood. All receptors derive from a human donor with ulcerative colitis or Crohn's disease, or a healthy co-twin of an affected twin (not recorded which). The CDR3 runs from the conserved cysteine through the conserved F or W.

J gene | V gene | CDR3 protein
TRBJ2-1 | TRBV7-3 | CASSAERDSRYNEQFF
TRBJ2-3 | TRBV12-3/TRBV12-4 | CASISRGTGEDTQYF
TRBJ1-2 | TRBV6-5 | CASSYAAWGADGYTF
TRBJ2-1 | TRBV23-1 | CASSPLFSGSYEQFF
TRBJ2-3 | TRBV12-3/TRBV12-4 | CASSFRRTSFTDTQYF
TRBJ2-7 | TRBV7-6 | CASSLATGEQYF
TRBJ2-1 | TRBV9 | CASSAQRGLSYNEQFF
TRBJ1-1 | TRBV15 | CATSLKGFEAFF
TRBJ1-4 | TRBV7-9 | CASSLYGQGNEKLFF
TRBJ1-6 | TRBV14 | CASSLRANSPLHF
TRBJ2-5 | TRBV12-3/TRBV12-4 | CASSIGHDQETQYF
TRBJ1-5 | TRBV4-2 | CASREGETRQPQHF
TRBJ1-1 | TRBV3-1 | CASSHRDILNTEAFF
TRBJ2-3 | TRBV7-2 | CASSRRGTGADTQYF
TRBJ2-2 | TRBV7-9 | CASSLGPGDTGELFF
TRBJ1-5 | TRBV12-3/TRBV12-4 | CASSFSGGGQPQHF
TRBJ2-5 | TRBV14 | CASSTIAAKTQYF
TRBJ1-1 | TRBV27 | CASSTGGAEAFF
TRBJ2-7 | TRBV6-5 | CASSYSGTGPYEQYF
TRBJ2-1 | TRBV11-2 | CASVTMRGKPGLNEQFF
TRBJ2-7 | TRBV7-2 | CASSLWTSSYEQYF
TRBJ2-1 | TRBV20-1 | CSATTGRAVYNEQFF
TRBJ2-7 | TRBV6-2/TRBV6-3 | CASSYTGSYEQYF
TRBJ2-5 | TRBV7-9 | CASSRQSGYQETQYF
TRBJ1-2 | TRBV7-6 | CASSFGAQKDYGYTF
TRBJ2-3 | TRBV20-1 | CSARDFIRDRGVDTQYF
TRBJ2-5 | TRBV5-1 | CASSSSGGAGETQYF
TRBJ1-3 | TRBV13 | CASSLWPPGGNTIYF
TRBJ2-5 | TRBV12-3/TRBV12-4 | CASSLSVGGPQTQYF
TRBJ2-1 | TRBV5-6 | CASRGLGTGGDEQFF
TRBJ2-3 | TRBV7-2 | CASSFAGAREVDTQYF
TRBJ1-5 | TRBV20-1 | CSASGLGGRSGKRNQPQHF
TRBJ2-1 | TRBV5-1 | CASSSPRGAYYNEQFF
TRBJ2-7 | TRBV7-9 | CASSLGSSRSSYEQYF
TRBJ2-5 | TRBV7-3 | CASSPGSEETQYF
TRBJ1-5 | TRBV28 | CASSSLDQTHNQPQHF
TRBJ1-5 | TRBV15 | CATSRAGRLADQPQHF
TRBJ2-5 | TRBV20-1 | CSARHSTGGTQYF
TRBJ1-5 | TRBV20-1 | CSARDPSRLQPQHF
TRBJ2-2 | TRBV6-2/TRBV6-3 | CASSYSSPGELFF
TRBJ1-6 | TRBV7-2 | CASSDRQNNSPLHF
TRBJ2-3 | TRBV12-3/TRBV12-4 | CASSLTGGTQYF
TRBJ2-7 | TRBV5-1 | CASSSDREKSYEQYF
TRBJ2-1 | TRBV5-1 | CASSFMGLADYNEQFF
TRBJ1-1 | TRBV5-1 | CASSVTRNTEAFF
TRBJ1-1 | TRBV11-3 | CASSSVGAGTEAFF
TRBJ2-1 | TRBV9 | CASSVGLAHYNEQFF
TRBJ1-2 | TRBV20-1 | CSAKVHNYGYTF